This is a list of T cell receptor beta chains from one sample in a study of blood T cell repertoires in COVID-19. Some clones are missing from TCRdb's copy, which holds only in-frame ones; the method was immunoSEQ multiplex PCR. The data contain under 150,000 clones, roughly 90% of them singletons. The sample comprised peripheral blood. The receptors originated from a man aged 45-60 years with active or convalescent COVID-19. Each CDR3 is given with its conserved first and last residue. Size tells how often a clone was seen (once, few, many) or the class of an expanded clone, and some rows leave it out.

CDR3: CASTHRGGNNEQFF
size: .
J: TRBJ2-1
V: TRBV5-4

CDR3: CASRNGQAPYSNQPQHF
size: .
J: TRBJ1-5
V: TRBV28

CDR3: CASSSYRDGYTF
size: .
J: TRBJ1-2
V: TRBV5-1

CDR3: CASSVGQGVAYEQYF
size: .
J: TRBJ2-7
V: TRBV9

CDR3: CASSLVSLASETQYF
size: .
J: TRBJ2-5
V: TRBV7-9

CDR3: CASSTNRGSGLNTEAFF
size: .
J: TRBJ1-1
V: TRBV19

CDR3: CASKISRGSMGEQFF
size: .
J: TRBJ2-1
V: TRBV6-6

CDR3: CASSLAGDYEQYF
size: .
J: TRBJ2-7
V: TRBV11-2

CDR3: CASVQAPYEQYF
size: .
J: TRBJ2-7
V: TRBV28

CDR3: CASSPGADRVKAFF
size: .
J: TRBJ1-1
V: TRBV28

CDR3: CASSPEADQPQHF
size: .
J: TRBJ1-5
V: TRBV4-2

CDR3: CATKPARGSHEQYF
size: .
J: TRBJ2-7
V: TRBV28

CDR3: CASSPPGLAVSSYNEQFF
size: .
J: TRBJ2-1
V: TRBV11-2

CDR3: CSVEDAGWEQYF
size: .
J: TRBJ2-7
V: TRBV29-1

CDR3: CASSPTTGGKRAEAFF
size: .
J: TRBJ1-1
V: TRBV19

CDR3: CASSSNRGNYGYTF
size: .
J: TRBJ1-2
V: TRBV6-5

CDR3: CATSRDRGWSGELFF
size: .
J: TRBJ2-2
V: TRBV15

CDR3: CASNRSGRGFYNEQFF
size: .
J: TRBJ2-1
V: TRBV28

CDR3: CASSQRTGERQPQHF
size: .
J: TRBJ1-5
V: TRBV4-1

CDR3: CASRGGGGNQPQHF
size: .
J: TRBJ1-5
V: TRBV6-5

CDR3: CASSRSGTGLNSPLHF
size: .
J: TRBJ1-6
V: TRBV6-6

CDR3: CAPSGGLAGEDEQFF
size: .
J: TRBJ2-1
V: TRBV28

CDR3: CASSPSGGAQETQYF
size: .
J: TRBJ2-5
V: TRBV28

CDR3: CATSDASSYNEQFF
size: .
J: TRBJ2-1
V: TRBV24-1

CDR3: CASSRSTSASYNEQFF
size: .
J: TRBJ2-1
V: TRBV5-1

CDR3: CASSVYAAGQGNSPLHF
size: .
J: TRBJ1-6
V: TRBV6-4

CDR3: CAGNRGQNTEAFF
size: .
J: TRBJ1-1
V: TRBV2

CDR3: CASSERGTVRTYGYTF
size: .
J: TRBJ1-2
V: TRBV2

CDR3: CASSTLAGDGGELFF
size: .
J: TRBJ2-2
V: TRBV25-1

CDR3: CASSYSESVPYNEQFF
size: .
J: TRBJ2-1
V: TRBV6-2/TRBV6-3

CDR3: CASSLDRVGDEQFF
size: .
J: TRBJ2-1
V: TRBV28

CDR3: CASSPSGREQYF
size: .
J: TRBJ2-7
V: TRBV27

CDR3: CASSTRQGSVNEQFF
size: .
J: TRBJ2-1
V: TRBV19

CDR3: CASSLVQMNEKLFF
size: .
J: TRBJ1-4
V: TRBV5-1

CDR3: CASSLPGGRALHEQYF
size: once
J: TRBJ2-7
V: TRBV7-9

CDR3: CATGLAGSRNEQFF
size: few
J: TRBJ2-1
V: TRBV10-3

CDR3: CAISGTDNGYTF
size: .
J: TRBJ1-2
V: TRBV10-3

CDR3: CASSRQIEAFF
size: .
J: TRBJ1-1
V: TRBV5-5

CDR3: CASSIEWARRSTDTQYF
size: .
J: TRBJ2-3
V: TRBV19

CDR3: CASSIQGRAEQYF
size: .
J: TRBJ2-7
V: TRBV19

CDR3: CASSGVNTDTQYF
size: .
J: TRBJ2-3
V: TRBV6-5

CDR3: CASSFLRRQRNF
size: .
J: TRBJ2-7
V: TRBV28

CDR3: CASSFAGQNEKLFF
size: .
J: TRBJ1-4
V: TRBV28

CDR3: CASSPLEGFGYGYTF
size: .
J: TRBJ1-2
V: TRBV18

CDR3: CASSVDGQGAQPQHF
size: .
J: TRBJ1-5
V: TRBV5-4

CDR3: CASSQTASYEQYF
size: .
J: TRBJ2-7
V: TRBV14

CDR3: CASTLTGGPNTEAFF
size: .
J: TRBJ1-1
V: TRBV19

CDR3: CASSPDRNYGYTF
size: .
J: TRBJ1-2
V: TRBV12-3/TRBV12-4

CDR3: CSAPRQGAIYF
size: .
J: TRBJ2-7
V: TRBV20-1

CDR3: CASSPRTRRDNEQFF
size: .
J: TRBJ2-1
V: TRBV11-2

CDR3: CASSQGQNTEAFF
size: .
J: TRBJ1-1
V: TRBV18

CDR3: CASSLGQGGTDTQYF
size: .
J: TRBJ2-3
V: TRBV7-2

CDR3: CASSLKERLAGGPDTQYF
size: once
J: TRBJ2-3
V: TRBV7-6

CDR3: CASSLVGDRGSGANVLTF
size: .
J: TRBJ2-6
V: TRBV5-6

CDR3: CSVAEGTGIGGNQPQHF
size: .
J: TRBJ1-5
V: TRBV29-1

CDR3: CASSEYGSSGNTIYF
size: .
J: TRBJ1-3
V: TRBV2

CDR3: CASSDRTGGGWNSPLHF
size: .
J: TRBJ1-6
V: TRBV6-1

CDR3: CAWRSDIGRRGNEKLFF
size: .
J: TRBJ1-4
V: TRBV30

CDR3: CASSWLGEGSTSTDTQYF
size: once
J: TRBJ2-3
V: TRBV28

CDR3: CASSRQGRRGNEKLFF
size: .
J: TRBJ1-4
V: TRBV6-6